The entry that follows covers one T cell receptor (beta chain) sequence. The clone's antigen remains unknown. Per-base quality was not reported, and no clone a single base away is much larger than it. The collaborating institutions used their own protocols to collect whole blood in K2EDTA tubes. For TCRbeta analysis, collaborators shipped samples in one of three forms: frozen whole blood, isolated PBMCs, or DNA extracted from either of those sample types. These data are taken from a study of blood T cell repertoires in COVID-19 (TCRdb year 2020). For context, the study as a whole: Samples from collaborators originated in the United States, Italy and Spain and spanned both the acute and convalescent phases of COVID-19. HLA class I and class II types, where available, came from metadata supplied by the sample provider rather than from assay-based typing. A de-identified subject ID, COVID-19 status, age in years and sex were almost always included in the sample metadata. Subjects who had been exposed to COVID-19, were actively infected with it, or had recovered from it provided the deeply sampled blood TCRbeta repertoires that made up the dataset. Samples came from the ongoing ImmuneRACE study (first 160 participants) plus 1,254 subjects from 6 global collaborators. The material from the prospective study consisted of cDNA or gDNA derived from T cells, B-cell-depleted T cells, or PBMCs. The repertoires were released in a freely available public database meant as a resource for research on the immune response to SARS-CoV-2.

Beyond this particular receptor, the publication reports: How much clinical and demographic metadata was included differed by source and by participant, and the metadata was provided uncurated.

TCRbeta CDR3 regions were amplified from genomic DNA by means of the immunoSEQ Assay, a bias-controlled multiplex PCR. On the authors' methods: Nucleated cell counts per sample were estimated from amplification of reference gene primers within the assay. Sequence reads were collapsed and filtered to measure the absolute abundance of every unique TCRbeta CDR3 rearrangement. For each sample, productive Simpson clonality was calculated by taking the square root of Simpson's diversity index across productive rearrangements. TCRdb's version of the immuneACCESS table is confined to in-frame rearrangements and falls short of the full clone set. An unresolved V gene accounts for under half of the shortfall where checked; the remainder is of unknown origin. V, J and clone size are taken as reported in that table, and D and trimming were inferred from the DNA itself. In all, the sample holds about 200,000 clones, and 85% to 90% of those were seen once. The ten largest clonotypes hold under 5% of the sample.

The sequence was obtained from a human donor in a cohort sampled during active COVID-19. Material for sequencing was peripheral blood.

In nucleotide form, the sequence is TGTGCCAGCAGTTTAAGAGGGAGATCCTACGAGCAGTACTTC. Its translation reads: CASSLRGRSYEQYF. Recombination linked TRBV28 to TRBJ2-7; the best D guess is TRBD2, with 5 bases matching. At the junction V is shortened by 2 bases and J by 1 base, with 9 bases in between. Reading from cysteine to phenylalanine, the CDR3 counts 14 amino acids. This entry keeps only the CDR3 DNA: 42 bases, framed from base 1. CDR1 MDHEN and CDR2 SYDVKM were looked up in the germline V gene.